The next 26 T cell receptor beta chains were all read from a single sample in a study of T cell responses to AZD1222 COVID-19 vaccine. Some clones are missing from TCRdb's copy, which holds only in-frame ones; the method was immunoSEQ multiplex PCR. The sample consists of roughly 100,000 clones, 80% to 90% of them appearing once. The specimen comprised peripheral blood, sampled 28 days after the second AZD1222 dose. These TCRs come from an adult who received the AZD1222 COVID-19 vaccine.

The CDR3 region has the DNA TGTGCCAGCAGCGTAGTAGGGGATCGCTACAATGAGCAGTTCTTC. Its translation: CASSVVGDRYNEQFF. The chain combines TRBV9 with TRBJ2-1; the D gene is possibly TRBD1 (5 bases). CDR1 and CDR2 from the germline V gene are SGDLS and YYNGEE. The CDR3 extends over 15 amino acids. Between the trimmed V and J ends, which lost 0 bases and 3 bases, there was a span of 10 bases.

The genes are TRBV11-2 and TRBJ1-1; a weak D match, TRBD1 (5 bases). Trimming shortened V by 3 bases and J by 1 base, and 6 bases separated the two germline ends. The CDR3 runs to 13 residues. Germline loops: CDR1 SGHAT, CDR2 FQNNGV. CDR3 sequence (DNA): TGTGCCAGCAGCTTCGACAGGAACACTGAAGCTTTCTTT. Its translation is CASSFDRNTEAFF.

The chain combines TRBV29-1 with TRBJ2-5; TRBD1 agrees at 7 bases. The CDR3 extends over 13 amino acids. V gave up 7 bases and J gave up 3 bases; unmatched junction bases: 8. Per the germline V gene, CDR1 is SQVTM and CDR2 is ANQGSEA. The CDR3 DNA follows: TGCAGCGCTGCACAGGGGTGGAAAGAGACCCAGTACTTC. It yields the protein CSAAQGWKETQYF.

This chain links TRBV6-6 with TRBJ2-5; D not certain. The CDR3 runs to 14 residues. Trimming left V 0 bases short and J 1 base short, with 6 bases between. CDR1 is MNHNY and CDR2 is SVGAGI in the germline V gene (reference sequence). CDR3 nucleotides: TGTGCCAGCAGTTACTCGAAAGCCCAAGAGACCCAGTACTTC. Translated: CASSYSKAQETQYF.

The chain is built from TRBV7-2 and TRBJ1-1; D not certain. Germline CDR1 reads SGHTA; CDR2 reads FQGNSA. The CDR3 contains 13 residues. The V gene lost 5 bases and the J gene lost 8 bases, with 15 bases spanning the gap. The CDR3, as DNA: TGTGCCAGCAGCCCTAAACGTGGGTTCGAAGCTTTCTTT. Amino acids: CASSPKRGFEAFF.

This chain connects TRBV11-2 to TRBJ1-6, with D maybe TRBD1 (5 bases). The CDR3 is made up of 14 amino acids. Trimming removed 2 bases from V and 8 bases from J, with 10 bases in between. Germline lookup yields CDR1 SGHAT and CDR2 FQNNGV. This CDR3 is CASSLNQGDSPLHF. CDR3 nucleotides: TGTGCCAGCAGCTTAAACCAGGGTGATTCACCCCTCCACTTT. Full variable domain (missing parts from reference TRBV11-2 and TRBJ1-6): EAGVAQSPRYKIIEKRQSVAFWCNPISGHATLYWYQQILGQGPKLLIQFQNNGVVDDSQLPKDRFSAERLKGVDSTLKIQPAKLEDSAVYLCASSLNQGDSPLHFGNGTRLTVT.

The chain is built from TRBV2 and TRBJ1-2; TRBD1 matches 7 bases. The germline V gene encodes CDR1 SNHLY and CDR2 FYNNEI. This CDR3 is built from 12 residues. After removal of 6 bases from V and 4 bases from J, the junction contained 2 bases not matched to a gene. CDR3 DNA: TGTGCCAGCAGCGGACAGGTCTATGGCTACACCTTC. This encodes CASSGQVYGYTF.

The gene calls are TRBV7-9 and TRBJ2-2, with 9 bases identical to TRBD1. Germline V lookup: CDR1 SEHNR, CDR2 FQNEAQ (reference sequence). Trimming took 6 bases from V and 5 from J; bases not matched to a gene: 7. The CDR3 is 15 residues long. In nucleotides, the CDR3 is TGTGCCAGCAGGCCACAGGGGGCGCGGACCGGGGAGCTGTTTTTT. It codes for CASRPQGARTGELFF.

This rearrangement joins TRBV4-1 to TRBJ2-5, with TRBD2 matching 11 bases. Germline-derived CDR1 and CDR2 are MGHRA and YSYEKL. This CDR3 spans 15 amino acids. Trimming at V came to 1 base and at J to 2 bases, leaving 0 bases not matched to a gene. For the CDR3, the DNA is TGCGCCAGCAGCCAAGTAGCGGGGGGGCAAGAGACCCAGTACTTC. Protein product: CASSQVAGGQETQYF.

A single count supports this clone. The chain carries TRBV9 and TRBJ2-6; TRBD1 agrees at 7 bases. The CDR3 spans 17 residues. Germline assignment: CDR1 SGDLS and CDR2 YYNGEE. V was clipped by 2 bases and J by 2 bases; unmatched bases: 7. The CDR3 loop is CASSVSDRMTGANVLTF. CDR3 nucleotides: TGTGCCAGCAGCGTTTCGGACAGGATGACTGGGGCCAACGTCCTGACTTTC.

V usage is TRBV5-1 and J usage is TRBJ1-2; D gene ambiguous. CDR3 size: 13 residues. CDR1 SGHRS and CDR2 YFSETQ come from the germline V gene. The V gene lost 9 bases and the J gene lost 2 bases, with 14 bases spanning the gap. The CDR3 nucleotides read TGCGCCACCTCCAGGATCCTCAACTATGGCTACACCTTC. It encodes CATSRILNYGYTF.

This clone showed up just a few times. The rearrangement links TRBV5-1 to TRBJ2-3, with D possibly matching TRBD2 (7 bases). This CDR3 has 14 residues. V was clipped by 0 bases and J by 4 bases, with 9 bases between them. CDR1 SGHRS and CDR2 YFSETQ come from the germline V gene. The CDR3 DNA follows: TGCGCCAGCAGCTTGGCGGGGGGCCCAGATACGCAGTATTTT. It yields the protein CASSLAGGPDTQYF. Combining the CDR3 with reference TRBV5-1 and TRBJ2-3 gives the whole variable domain KAGVTQTPRYLIKTRGQQVTLSCSPISGHRSVSWYQQTPGQGLQFLFEYFSETQRNKGNFPGRFSGRQFSNSRSEMNVSTLELGDSALYLCASSLAGGPDTQYFGPGTRLTVL.

The gene calls are TRBV7-2 and TRBJ1-1; 9 bases fit TRBD1. The germline gives CDR1 SGHTA, CDR2 FQGNSA. Germline trimming cut 5 bases from V and 1 base from J; bases unmatched to any gene: 14. CDR3 size: 18 residues. The CDR3 loop is CASSPGQGQKIENTEAFF. As DNA, the CDR3 is TGTGCCAGCAGCCCCGGACAGGGGCAGAAAATTGAGAACACTGAAGCTTTCTTT. The variable domain in full, with the rest retrieved from reference TRBV7-2 and TRBJ1-1, is GAGVSQSPSNKVTEKGKDVELRCDPISGHTALYWYRQSLGQGLEFLIYFQGNSAPDKSGLPSDRFSAERTGGSVSTLTIQRTQQEDSAVYLCASSPGQGQKIENTEAFFGQGTRLTVV.

V gene TRBV28 combines with J gene TRBJ2-7; the D is unclear. The germline V gene has CDR1 MDHEN and CDR2 SYDVKM. This CDR3 is 13 amino acids long. The V and J ends lost 2 bases and 2 bases respectively, with 7 bases between them. CDR3 nucleotides: TGTGCCAGCAGTTTAGCTGCCGCCTACGAGCAGTACTTC. Its protein product is CASSLAAAYEQYF.

The chain links TRBV27 to TRBJ2-5, with a tentative D call TRBD2 (7 bases). V shed 6 bases and J shed 5 bases, with 16 bases lying between them. The CDR3 extends over 14 amino acids. Germline V gene lookup returns CDR1 MNHEY and CDR2 SMNVEV (reference sequence). In DNA, the CDR3 is TGTGCCAGCAGCCCGAGGGGGGGCAGGGAGACCCAGTACTTC. Protein sequence: CASSPRGGRETQYF.

The chain is built from TRBV18 and TRBJ1-5; maybe TRBD1 (5 bases). Germline CDR1 and CDR2: KGHSH and LQKENI. CDR3 length: 15 residues. V lost 6 bases and J lost 7, with 19 bases in between. The CDR3 region has the DNA TGTGCCAGCTCGCTTGTTGGGGGGATATTACAGCCCCAGCATTTT. Its protein is CASSLVGGILQPQHF.

This chain links TRBV2 with TRBJ1-2, with 8 positions matching TRBD1. Trimming took 4 bases from V and 0 from J; bases not matched to a gene: 7. The CDR3 extends over 16 amino acids. Germline CDR1 and CDR2: SNHLY and FYNNEI. Written as DNA, the CDR3 is TGTGCCAGCAGTGGAGGGACAGGCTCTTCTAACTATGGCTACACCTTC. Translation gives CASSGGTGSSNYGYTF. Filled out from reference TRBV2 and TRBJ1-2, the complete variable domain reads EPEVTQTPSHQVTQMGQEVILRCVPISNHLYFYWYRQILGQKVEFLVSFYNNEISEKSEIFDDQFSVERPDGSNFTLKIRSTKLEDSAMYFCASSGGTGSSNYGYTFGSGTRLTVV.

V gene TRBV25-1 combines with J gene TRBJ1-1, with 8 positions matching TRBD1. V dropped 3 bases and J dropped 7; count of bases not matched to a gene: 4. This CDR3 has 13 residues. Germline lookup yields CDR1 MGHDK and CDR2 SYGVNS. The CDR3 DNA is TGTGCCAGCAGTGATCGGGACAGGAGTGAAGCTTTCTTT. Translation: CASSDRDRSEAFF. Together with reference TRBV25-1 and TRBJ1-1, the CDR3 gives the full variable domain: EADIYQTPRYLVIGTGKKITLECSQTMGHDKMYWYQQDPGMELHLIHYSYGVNSTEKGDLSSESTVSRIRTEHFPLTLESARPSHTSQYLCASSDRDRSEAFFGQGTRLTVV.

This clone was counted only a few times. V gene TRBV19 combines with J gene TRBJ1-6; the D gene is possibly TRBD1 (6 bases). CDR3 length: 18 residues. The ends were cut back, 4 bases at V and 8 bases at J, with 24 bases in the middle. The germline CDR1 and CDR2 sequences are LNHDA and SQIVND (reference sequence). The CDR3 DNA reads as TGTGCCAGTAGTAAAAGAGGGGTCAGGGGAATGGCCGATTCACCCCTCCACTTT. Amino acids: CASSKRGVRGMADSPLHF.

The V and J genes are TRBV21-1 and TRBJ2-1; TRBD2, the table's D call, was not compared with the DNA. TRBV21-1 is a documented pseudogene. This CDR3 has 14 residues. The CDR3 nucleotides are TGTGCCAGCGACGTCGGAGGCATCGGGCATGATCAGTTCTTC. Translating it yields CASDVGGIGHDQFF.

A word on this clone: The sample has other DNA sequences that encode this CDR3 too. This sequence joins TRBV7-9 and TRBJ2-7; either TRBD1 or TRBD2 may fit D (5 bases each). The V and J ends lost 8 bases and 0 bases respectively, with 8 bases between them. The CDR3 covers 12 residues. Germline V gene sequence: CDR1 SEHNR, CDR2 FQNEAQ (reference sequence). The CDR3 DNA reads TGTGCCAGCGGGGACGGCTCCTACGAGCAGTACTTC. Translating it yields CASGDGSYEQYF.

This clone was seen more than once but under ten times. This chain joins TRBV28 and TRBJ1-5, with a tentative D call TRBD1 (6 bases). V gave up 6 bases and J gave up 2 bases, with 20 bases separating them. This CDR3 has 17 residues. Germline V lookup: CDR1 MDHEN, CDR2 SYDVKM. CDR3 in DNA: TGTGCCAGCAGGAATTCAGGACAGCTACTCGGCAATCAGCCCCAGCATTTT. This sequence encodes CASRNSGQLLGNQPQHF.

The V call is TRBV28, the J call TRBJ2-1, with D possibly matching TRBD1 (6 bases). The CDR3 runs to 15 residues. Germline CDR1 is MDHEN and CDR2 is SYDVKM. V was shortened by 5 bases and J by 8 bases, with 19 bases between the two germline ends. The CDR3 loop reads CASSATGSGRDEQFF. The CDR3 region has the DNA TGTGCCAGCAGTGCAACAGGGAGCGGACGGGATGAGCAGTTCTTC. Looking up the rest from reference TRBV28 and TRBJ2-1 gives the full variable domain: DVKVTQSSRYLVKRTGEKVFLECVQDMDHENMFWYRQDPGLGLRLIYFSYDVKMKEKGDIPEGYSVSREKKERFSLILESASTNQTSMYLCASSATGSGRDEQFFGPGTRLTVL.

The genes are TRBV5-1 and TRBJ2-2; no definite D call. CDR3 length equals 14 residues. V dropped 0 bases and J dropped 4 bases, with 7 bases sitting between them. CDR1 and CDR2 (germline): SGHRS, YFSETQ. The CDR3 loop is CASSLDQATGELFF. CDR3 nucleotide sequence: TGCGCCAGCAGCTTGGACCAGGCCACCGGGGAGCTGTTTTTT.

The chain links TRBV25-1 to TRBJ2-7; tentatively, D is TRBD2 (7 bases). Germline CDR1 is MGHDK and CDR2 is SYGVNS. Trimming pared 4 bases from V and 3 bases from J, leaving 22 bases between. This CDR3 is 17 amino acids long. Here the CDR3 DNA reads TGTGCCAGCAGTGCCGGGGGGCCGGGACACAGAGACTACGAGCAGTACTTC. The encoded protein is CASSAGGPGHRDYEQYF.

The chain joins TRBV18 to TRBJ2-3, with D possibly matching TRBD2 (6 bases). Trimming removed 3 bases from V and 0 bases from J, with 16 bases in between. The CDR3 is 17 residues long. Germline V CDR1 and CDR2: KGHSH, LQKENI. The CDR3 is CASSPSRGLSSTDTQYF. Written as DNA, the CDR3 is TGTGCCAGCTCACCTTCGAGGGGACTCTCTAGCACAGATACGCAGTATTTT. The full variable domain, with the rest looked up from reference TRBV18 and TRBJ2-3, is NAGVMQNPRHLVRRRGQEARLRCSPMKGHSHVYWYRQLPEEGLKFMVYLQKENIIDESGMPKERFSAEFPKEGPSILRIQQVVRGDSAAYFCASSPSRGLSSTDTQYFGPGTRLTVL.